The 9 T cell receptor beta chains in this list originate from one sample, sequenced in a study of lymphopenia after photon versus proton radiotherapy (dated by TCRdb to 2018 to 2020). Library creation used the immunoSEQ multiplex PCR assay. Drawn from immuneACCESS, this table holds only the in-frame rearrangements with V and J called that TCRdb kept. Clones are partly lost; checked studies trace under half to an unresolved V gene and leave the rest unexplained. A total of 25,000 to 30,000 clones appear in this sample, around 81% of them only once. The leading ten clones occupy approximately 31% of the sample. The input for sequencing was peripheral blood, taken from a patient treated with photon-based radiotherapy. The receptor set was obtained from a man in his forties or fifties with gastric cancer.

The genes are TRBV20-1 and TRBJ1-2, with 7 bases identical to TRBD1. CDR1 is DFQATT, CDR2 SNEGSKA, per germline (reference sequence). V was pared by 6 bases and J by 8 bases, with 6 bases of the junction left unmatched. The CDR3 runs to 11 residues. The CDR3: CSAGYRGGYTF. CDR3 sequence (DNA): TGCAGTGCAGGATACAGGGGCGGCTACACCTTC.

This chain links TRBV9 with TRBJ2-5; D is perhaps TRBD2 (5 bases). CDR1 SGDLS and CDR2 YYNGEE come from the germline V gene. With 0 bases removed from V and 1 base from J, the gap between germline ends came to 7 bases. This CDR3 contains 14 residues. For the CDR3, the DNA is TGTGCCAGCAGCGTAGTGGCGGGCCAAGAGACCCAGTACTTC. Amino acid sequence: CASSVVAGQETQYF.

The CDR3 sequence is CASSLAGYEQYF. CDR3 DNA: TGTGCCAGCAGCTTAGCTGGCTACGAGCAGTACTTC. The chain is built from TRBV11-1 and TRBJ2-7, with D uncertain. This CDR3 is built from 12 residues. V was clipped by 0 bases and J by 3 bases, with 3 bases between them. Germline-derived CDR1 and CDR2 are SGHAT and FQDESV (reference sequence).

This clone appeared once. This chain uses TRBV9 with TRBJ1-1; the D is unclear. Trimming removed 0 bases at V and 6 bases at J, with 9 bases between. The CDR3 consists of 13 residues. Germline V CDR1 and CDR2: SGDLS, YYNGEE. CDR3 nucleotides: TGTGCCAGCAGCGTAGGGCCTAGGCCTGAAGCTTTCTTT. Its protein product is CASSVGPRPEAFF.

V gene TRBV2 combines with J gene TRBJ2-5; D might be TRBD2 (6 bases). The germline V gene encodes CDR1 SNHLY and CDR2 FYNNEI. CDR3 length equals 17 residues. V was trimmed by 5 bases and J by 1 base, leaving 20 bases between them. CDR3 sequence (DNA): TGTGCCAGCAGTCCGACACTAGCAAGGAGGGGCCAAGAGACCCAGTACTTC. This codes for CASSPTLARRGQETQYF.

This clone showed up just a few times. This chain connects TRBV9 to TRBJ2-5; 10 positions match TRBD1. The germline gives CDR1 SGDLS, CDR2 YYNGEE. This CDR3 comprises 15 residues. J gave up 5 bases and V 6 bases, and 10 bases lay outside the gene matches. CDR3 DNA: TGTGCCAGCACCACGCGGGACAGGGGTGACGAGACCCAGTACTTC. This sequence encodes CASTTRDRGDETQYF.

The chain carries TRBV19 and TRBJ1-5; D not certain. CDR3 length equals 13 residues. V gave up 3 bases and J gave up 6 bases, with 9 bases separating them. Germline CDR1 and CDR2: LNHDA and SQIVND (reference sequence). CDR3 loop: CASSIGVGQPQHF. CDR3 in DNA: TGTGCCAGTAGTATCGGGGTAGGTCAGCCCCAGCATTTT.

This chain links TRBV5-1 with TRBJ1-4; D ambiguous. Deletions cut 4 bases from V and 4 bases from J, with 14 bases between. The CDR3 covers 15 residues. CDR1 and CDR2 from the germline V gene are SGHRS and YFSETQ. The CDR3 DNA reads TGCGCCAGCAGCAAGGACGAGGGCCGTAATGAAAAACTGTTTTTT. This codes for CASSKDEGRNEKLFF.

The CDR3 region is CASSVRDREADTQYF. As DNA, the CDR3 is TGTGCCAGCAGCGTTAGGGACAGGGAGGCAGATACGCAGTATTTT. The V call is TRBV9, the J call TRBJ2-3; 9 positions match TRBD1. V lost 2 bases and J lost 4; bases outside the gene matches: 5. The CDR3 spans 15 residues. Germline V gene data show CDR1 as SGDLS and CDR2 as YYNGEE. The full variable domain, completed using reference TRBV9 and TRBJ2-3, is DSGVTQTPKHLITATGQRVTLRCSPRSGDLSVYWYQQSLDQGLQFLIQYYNGEERAKGNILERFSAQQFPDLHSELNLSSLELGDSALYFCASSVRDREADTQYFGPGTRLTVL.